The 30 T cell receptor beta chains in this list originate from one sample, sequenced in a study of T cell repertoires in cytomegalovirus infection. Via MiXCR, TCRdb re-called the reads, giving one row per CDR3 protein. The sample has roughly 990,000 distinct CDR3 sequences, approximately 31% seen once. Antigens for these TCRs are unknown. This specimen was cultured CD8+ T cells from PBMCs, taken from culture after CMV antigen stimulation. The receptor set was obtained from a human donor in good health (CMV status not recorded). Some clones in this sample may be carry-over from other donors' samples.

The genes are TRBV11-2 and TRBJ2-7; D not resolved. CDR1 and CDR2 (germline): SGHAT, FQNNGV. The CDR3 is made up of 11 amino acids. The V gene lost 1 base and the J gene lost 6 bases, with 4 bases spanning the gap. CDR3 protein: CASSLVPEQYF. CDR3 DNA sequence: TGTGCCAGCAGCTTAGTCCCCGAGCAGTACTTC.

The J gene is TRBJ2-5, the V gene TRBV7-9; 9 positions match TRBD2. Germline V gene lookup returns CDR1 SEHNR and CDR2 FQNEAQ (reference sequence). This CDR3 comprises 18 residues. V lost 1 base and J lost 5; bases outside the gene matches: 14. The CDR3 loop is CASSLDLFMSTSGETQYF. The CDR3 region has the DNA TGTGCCAGCAGCTTAGATTTATTCATGTCGACTAGCGGTGAGACCCAGTACTTC.

The sample holds a few counts of this clonotype. The rearrangement joins TRBV6-6 to TRBJ1-5; unclear D gene. The CDR3 consists of 14 residues. V lost 2 bases to trimming and J lost 1 base, with 6 bases between them. Germline CDR1 MNHNY, CDR2 SVGAGI (reference sequence). For the CDR3, the DNA is TGTGCCAGCAGTTACATACAGAGCAATCAGCCCCAGCATTTT. It specifies CASSYIQSNQPQHF.

Points on this clonotype: The junction shows a germline mismatch at one end, possibly a read error. CDR3 in amino acids: CASSFSGTANSYGQYF. CDR3 DNA sequence: TGTGCCAGCAGTTTTTCCGGGACAGCCAACTCCTACGGGCAGTACTTC. The V and J genes are TRBV27 and TRBJ2-7; 7 bases agree with TRBD1. This CDR3 is 16 amino acids long. Per germline, CDR1 MNHEY and CDR2 SMNVEV (reference sequence).

The chain employs TRBV6-1 and TRBJ2-2; D not certain. V dropped 6 bases and J dropped 1 base, with 12 bases sitting between them. In germline, CDR1 is MNHNS, CDR2 SASEGT. The CDR3 runs 15 residues. CDR3 region: CASRILRGNTGELFF. The CDR3 nucleotides are TGTGCCAGCAGGATACTCCGAGGGAACACCGGGGAGCTGTTTTTT.

This clonotype was seen only a few times. V gene TRBV28 combines with J gene TRBJ2-7; the match to TRBD2 covers 8 bases. The CDR3 is 15 residues long. Germline CDR1 MDHEN, CDR2 SYDVKM. The V gene end was trimmed by 4 bases and the J gene end by 0 bases; junction bases not matched to a gene: 5. Written as DNA, the CDR3 is TGTGCCAGCAGTTGGCGGGGGGTAAGCTCCTACGAGCAGTACGTC. It codes for CASSWRGVSSYEQYV.

V and J are TRBV19 and TRBJ1-6, with D hard to call. This CDR3 is built from 10 residues. Trimming cost V 5 bases and J 18 bases, with 11 bases left between them. CDR1 is LNHDA, CDR2 SQIVND, per germline (reference sequence). CDR3 in amino acids: CASSRGCRHF. The CDR3 bases are TGTGCCAGTAGTCGAGGATGCCGCCACTTT.

A remark on this clonotype: One junction end disagrees with the germline gene, perhaps due to a read error. The genes are TRBV7-7 and TRBJ2-5; 8 bases are a match to TRBD2. The CDR3 is made up of 16 amino acids. Looked up from germline, CDR1 is SSHAT and CDR2 is FNYEAQ (reference sequence). The DNA for the CDR3 is TGTGCTAGCAGCCAACGGGGCGGGGGGCTCCTTTCAACCCAGTACTTC. Amino acids: CASSQRGGGLLSTQYF.

This sequence joins TRBV7-9 and TRBJ1-2; a possible D gene is TRBD1 (6 bases). This CDR3 is built from 15 residues. Trimming stripped 4 bases from V and 5 bases from J, with 17 bases between. Looked up from germline, CDR1 is SEHNR and CDR2 is FQNEAQ (reference sequence). The CDR3 sequence is CASSSLGVGQYGYTF. DNA of the CDR3: TGTGCCAGCAGCTCCCTCGGTGTTGGACAGTATGGCTACACCTTC.

In its sample, this clonotype was seen many times. J is TRBJ1-5 and V is TRBV27; no definite D call. Looked up from germline, CDR1 is MNHEY and CDR2 is SMNVEV (reference sequence). V lost 8 bases, J lost 0 bases, and 14 bases lay in between. This CDR3 region has 15 residues. The CDR3, as DNA: TGTGCCAGCTCGGGAAGGGAATATAGCAATCAGCCCCAGCATTTT. The encoded protein is CASSGREYSNQPQHF.

This clonotype was seen a handful of times. This chain connects TRBV7-2 to TRBJ2-1; D is perhaps TRBD1 (6 bases). V dropped 7 bases and J dropped 8 bases, with 15 bases sitting between them. This CDR3 has 13 residues. Germline lookup yields CDR1 SGHTA and CDR2 FQGNSA. The CDR3 loop reads CASTSGTIDEQFF. The DNA of the CDR3 is TGTGCCAGCACCTCCGGGACAATCGATGAGCAGTTCTTC.

This clonotype was found many times. V is TRBV7-9 and J is TRBJ1-3; D remains unclear. The ends were cut back, 6 bases at V and 3 bases at J, with 18 bases in the middle. This CDR3 comprises 16 residues. The germline V gene encodes CDR1 SEHNR and CDR2 FQNEAQ (reference sequence). CDR3 protein: CASSQDRATYGNTIYF. CDR3 nucleotides: TGTGCCAGCAGTCAAGACCGCGCAACGTATGGAAACACCATATATTTT.

This chain joins TRBV6-2 or TRBV6-3 and TRBJ2-5; D not resolved. Germline V gives CDR1 MNHEY, CDR2 SVGEGT. V was shortened by 2 bases and J by 5 bases, with 9 bases between the two germline ends. This CDR3 has 13 residues. CDR3 protein: CASSYPNRETQYF. CDR3 sequence (DNA): TGTGCCAGCAGTTACCCTAACCGGGAGACCCAGTACTTC.

The chain joins TRBV6-6 to TRBJ1-6, with D unclear. Germline loops: CDR1 MNHNY, CDR2 SVGAGI (reference sequence). Trimming removed 6 bases from V and 11 bases from J, with 11 bases in between. The CDR3 is 12 residues long. CDR3 nucleotides: TGTGCCAGCAGACCTACCCGGACACCCCTCCACTTT. Its protein is CASRPTRTPLHF.

V usage is TRBV2 and J usage is TRBJ1-2; D might be TRBD1 (5 bases). Germline V lookup: CDR1 SNHLY, CDR2 FYNNEI. V shed 0 bases and J shed 5 bases, with 13 bases lying between them. The CDR3 loop spans 15 amino acids. CDR3 residues: CASSEAGRTIYGYTF. The CDR3 DNA reads TGTGCCAGCAGTGAAGCGGGGCGGACGATTTATGGCTACACCTTC.

The chain recombines TRBV6-6 with TRBJ1-3; a possible D gene is TRBD1 (5 bases). This CDR3 has 15 residues. The germline V gene has CDR1 MNHNY and CDR2 SVGAGI (reference sequence). V was cut by 6 bases and J by 4 bases, with 16 bases left in between. CDR3: CASSVWGGSGNTIYF. DNA of the CDR3: TGTGCCAGCAGCGTTTGGGGGGGGAGCGGAAACACCATATATTTT.

V usage is TRBV6-6 and J usage is TRBJ1-2; D gene unclear. Germline lookup yields CDR1 MNHNY and CDR2 SVGAGI (reference sequence). The CDR3 is made up of 12 amino acids. Trimming cost V 6 bases and J 14 bases, with 19 bases left between them. CDR3 in DNA: TGTGCCAGCAGGGATTCACCCGGAACATCAACCTTC. It encodes CASRDSPGTSTF.

This clonotype was seen more than once but under ten times. This sequence joins TRBV12-5 and TRBJ2-1; D gene uncertain. Germline V CDR1 and CDR2: LGHNT, FRNRAP. CDR3 length: 15 amino acids. Trimming removed 2 bases from V and 2 bases from J, with 10 bases in between. The CDR3 DNA is TGTGCTAGTGGTTTGAGGCAGTCAGCCTACAATGAGCAGTTCTTC. This sequence encodes CASGLRQSAYNEQFF. The complete variable domain, with remaining parts taken from reference TRBV12-5 and TRBJ2-1, reads DARVTQTPRHKVTEMGQEVTMRCQPILGHNTVFWYRQTMMQGLELLAYFRNRAPLDDSGMPKDRFSAEMPDATLATLKIQPSEPRDSAVYFCASGLRQSAYNEQFFGPGTRLTVL.

The V call is TRBV6-2 or TRBV6-3, the J call TRBJ2-7; 8 bases match TRBD1. The germline V gene encodes CDR1 MNHEY and CDR2 SVGEGT. There are 16 residues in the CDR3. V shed 6 bases, J shed 2 bases, and the junction held 12 bases outside the gene matches. The CDR3 DNA is TGTGCCAGCAGCCTGTTGGGACAGGAGTTTCCCTACGAGCAGTACGTC. Its protein is CASSLLGQEFPYEQYV.

J is TRBJ2-3 and V is TRBV4-3; D ambiguous. The CDR3 consists of 14 residues. Trimming took off 0 bases at V and 4 bases at J, with 8 bases between the two ends. Looked up from germline, CDR1 is LGHNA and CDR2 is YSLEER. The CDR3, as DNA: TGCGCCAGCAGCCAAGATACTGGGGCAGATACGCAGTATTTT. Its translation: CASSQDTGADTQYF.

The chain carries TRBV11-3 and TRBJ2-1, with TRBD2 as a possible D gene (6 bases). Trimming pared 2 bases from V and 4 bases from J, leaving 12 bases between. Per the germline V gene, CDR1 is SGHNT and CDR2 is YENEEA. CDR3 size: 15 residues. The CDR3 region has the DNA TGTGCCAGCAGCTTAACGTTTGGGACTTACAATGAGCAGTTCTTC. It codes for CASSLTFGTYNEQFF.

A few counts support this clonotype. The chain is built from TRBV20-1 and TRBJ2-3; 9 nucleotides line up with TRBD2. The CDR3 runs to 13 residues. The V gene end was trimmed by 4 bases and the J gene end by 6 bases; junction bases not matched to a gene: 5. Germline CDR1 reads DFQATT; CDR2 reads SNEGSKA (reference sequence). CDR3 sequence: CSAMPSGDDTQYF. The CDR3 nucleotides read TGCAGTGCTATGCCTAGCGGGGACGATACGCAGTATTTT.

This clonotype was observed a handful of times. This chain links TRBV6-5 with TRBJ1-2, with D hard to call. The CDR3 extends over 13 amino acids. V was clipped by 2 bases and J by 7 bases, with 11 bases between them. CDR1 is MNHEY and CDR2 is SVGAGI in the germline V gene. The CDR3 DNA is TGTGCCAGCAGTTACGGGCAGAACCTTGGCTACACCTTC. It codes for CASSYGQNLGYTF.

This chain joins TRBV19 and TRBJ1-1; maybe TRBD1 (6 bases). The CDR3 runs to 14 residues. V dropped 3 bases and J dropped 5 bases, with 13 bases sitting between them. CDR1 and CDR2 from the germline V gene are LNHDA and SQIVND (reference sequence). For the CDR3, the DNA is TGTGCCAGTAGTATTCATCAGGGGCAAACTGAAGCTTTCTTT. Protein: CASSIHQGQTEAFF.

This clonotype turned up a few times. V and J are TRBV12-3 or TRBV12-4 and TRBJ1-1; D unclear. The CDR3 loop spans 14 amino acids. Trimming pared 8 bases from V and 5 bases from J, leaving 18 bases between. The CDR3 region has the DNA TGTGCCAGCTCCCCGGCCCATGAAAGGACTGAAGCTTTCTTT. Amino acids: CASSPAHERTEAFF.

This clonotype has only a few counts. The chain is built from TRBV24-1 and TRBJ2-1; D is ambiguous. The CDR3 is 14 amino acids. Germline assignment: CDR1 KGHDR and CDR2 SFDVKD. The germline V and J ends were trimmed by 5 bases and 8 bases, with 15 bases remaining between them. The DNA of the CDR3 is TGTGCCACCAGTGCTGTTTCCGAGGCTGATGAGCAGTTCTTC. Its protein product is CATSAVSEADEQFF.

This clonotype was seen a handful of times. J is TRBJ2-5 and V is TRBV7-3; 7 nucleotides agree with TRBD1. The CDR3 sequence is 15 residues long. V trimming: 4 bases; J trimming: 0 bases; junction bases outside the gene matches: 5. CDR1 is SGHTA and CDR2 is FQGTGA in the germline V gene. The CDR3: CASSSPGTDQETQYF. Written as DNA, the CDR3 is TGTGCCAGCAGCTCCCCCGGGACAGACCAAGAGACCCAGTACTTC.

In its sample, this clonotype was seen a few times. This chain connects TRBV23-1 to TRBJ2-7; maybe TRBD1 (5 bases). TRBV23-1 is reported as an ORF; its role is uncertain. The CDR3 is 13 residues long. V was cut by 8 bases and J by 3 bases, with 14 bases left in between. Written as DNA, the CDR3 is TGCGCCAGCCCCCGACAGCTACTCTACGAGCAGTACTTC. Translating gives CASPRQLLYEQYF.

The chain has TRBV19 and TRBJ1-5, with D tentatively TRBD1 (6 bases). Trimming left V 6 bases short and J 3 bases short, with 12 bases between. The length of the CDR3 is 14 residues. The germline V gene has CDR1 LNHDA and CDR2 SQIVND (reference sequence). CDR3 bases: TGTGCCAGTAGGCGACAGGCGATCAATCAGCCCCAGCATTTT. Translating gives CASRRQAINQPQHF.

The J gene is TRBJ2-3, the V gene TRBV10-3; TRBD1 matches at 7 bases. V lost 5 bases and J lost 1; bases outside the gene matches: 12. The CDR3 runs to 17 residues. Per germline, CDR1 ENHRY and CDR2 SYGVKD. The DNA of the CDR3 is TGTGCCATCAGTCGCACAGGGGTAGGATTAGGCACAGATACGCAGTATTTT. Its translation: CAISRTGVGLGTDTQYF.